This T cell receptor (beta chain) was identified during a study of immune heterogeneity within non-small cell lung tumors. Study information: Histologically, a handful of tumors were squamous cell carcinomas and approximately eleven were non-squamous carcinomas. The remaining 1 tumor was not otherwise specified.

Template was bulk tumor genomic DNA, around 620 ng per sample. In surgery, several biopsies were collected from each primary tumor at widely spaced sites. Enrolled patients presented with newly diagnosed, previously untreated non-small cell lung cancer and underwent curative surgery. The donors had newly diagnosed non-small cell lung cancer and underwent surgery intended to cure it. With 32 V and 13 J primers, multiplex PCR amplified the TCR beta CDR3. MiXCR, applied by TCRdb to the multiplex PCR reads, yields one record per CDR3 protein. The sample includes about 4,700 distinct CDR3 sequences, 20% seen only once; the top ten take approximately 9.9%. Whole-study results and caveats: Each patient largely had their own distinct set of high-frequency T-cell receptor beta clonotypes. While identical dominant CDR3 beta clonotypes recurred across tumor sites within a patient, high-frequency clones unique to individual sites also appeared.

This clonotype is medium-sized (0.01 to 0.1%) in the sample. Its antigen is unknown. This CDR3 comprises 15 residues. CDR1 and CDR2 (germline): GTSNPN, SVGIG (reference sequence). Trimming stripped 0 bases from V and 2 bases from J, with 14 bases between. Sequencing was performed on lung tumor tissue. This clonotype originated in a man aged 55 to 70 with non-small cell lung cancer. V gene TRBV30 combines with J gene TRBJ2-7, with D hard to call. The CDR3 DNA sequence: TGTGCCTGGAGTGTAACGGCCGACGGCCCCTACGAGCAGTACTTC. Translation gives CAWSVTADGPYEQYF.